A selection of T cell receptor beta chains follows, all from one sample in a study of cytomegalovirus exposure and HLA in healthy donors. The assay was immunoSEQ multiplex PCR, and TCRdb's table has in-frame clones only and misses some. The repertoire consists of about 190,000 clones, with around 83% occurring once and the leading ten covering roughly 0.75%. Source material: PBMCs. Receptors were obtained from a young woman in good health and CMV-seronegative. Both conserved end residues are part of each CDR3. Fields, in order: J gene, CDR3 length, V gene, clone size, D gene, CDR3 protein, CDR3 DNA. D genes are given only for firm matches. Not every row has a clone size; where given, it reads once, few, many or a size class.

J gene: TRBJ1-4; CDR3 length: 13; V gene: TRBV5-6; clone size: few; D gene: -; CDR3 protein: CASSQGVSEKLFF; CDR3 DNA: TGTGCCAGCAGCCAGGGTGTCTCTGAAAAACTGTTTTTT
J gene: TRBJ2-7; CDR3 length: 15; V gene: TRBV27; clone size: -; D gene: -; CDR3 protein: CASSSPRGEGYEQYF; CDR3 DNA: TGTGCCAGCAGTTCCCCGAGGGGGGAGGGGTACGAGCAGTACTTC
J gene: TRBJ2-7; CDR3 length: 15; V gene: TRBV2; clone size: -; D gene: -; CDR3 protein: CASSADTASSYEQYF; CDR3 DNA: TGTGCCAGCAGTGCTGACACTGCGAGCTCCTACGAGCAGTACTTC
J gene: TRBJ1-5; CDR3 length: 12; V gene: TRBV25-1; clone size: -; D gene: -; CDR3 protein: CASSANNQPQHF; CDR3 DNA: TGTGCCAGCAGTGCTAACAATCAGCCCCAGCATTTT
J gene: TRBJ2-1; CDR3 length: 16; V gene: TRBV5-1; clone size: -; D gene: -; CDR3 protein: CASSLGVTVIYNEQFF; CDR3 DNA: TGCGCCAGCAGCTTGGGTGTGACAGTCATTTACAATGAGCAGTTCTTC
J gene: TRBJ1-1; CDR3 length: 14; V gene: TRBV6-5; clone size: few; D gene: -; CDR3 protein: CASSDRTLNTEAFF; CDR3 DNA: TGTGCCAGCAGCGACAGGACCCTGAACACTGAAGCTTTCTTT
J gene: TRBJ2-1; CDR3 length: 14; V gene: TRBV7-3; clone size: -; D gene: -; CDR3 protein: CASSATLTGNEQFF; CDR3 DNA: TGTGCCAGCAGCGCCACCCTTACAGGTAATGAGCAGTTCTTC
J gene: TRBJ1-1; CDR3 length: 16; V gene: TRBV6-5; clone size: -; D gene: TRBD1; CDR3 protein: CASSFLYRGGNTEAFF; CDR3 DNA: TGTGCCAGCAGTTTCCTCTACAGGGGGGGGAACACTGAAGCTTTCTTT
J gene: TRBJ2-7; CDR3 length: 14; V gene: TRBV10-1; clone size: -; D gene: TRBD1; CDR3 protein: CAPNPDRGPYEQYF; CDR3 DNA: TGCGCCCCCAACCCAGACAGGGGGCCATACGAGCAGTACTTC
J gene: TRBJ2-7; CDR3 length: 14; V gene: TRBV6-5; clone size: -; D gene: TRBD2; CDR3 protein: CASSNSGRTKEQYF; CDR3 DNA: TGTGCCAGCAGTAATAGCGGGAGGACAAAAGAGCAGTACTTC
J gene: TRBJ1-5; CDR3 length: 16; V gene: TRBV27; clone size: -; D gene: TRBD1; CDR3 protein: CASSPTGGWVNQPQHF; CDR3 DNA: TGTGCCAGCAGCCCGACAGGGGGCTGGGTCAATCAGCCCCAGCATTTT
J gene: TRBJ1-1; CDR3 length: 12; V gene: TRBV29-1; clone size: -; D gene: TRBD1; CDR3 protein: CSVELQGTEAFF; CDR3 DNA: TGCAGCGTTGAATTACAGGGGACTGAAGCTTTCTTT
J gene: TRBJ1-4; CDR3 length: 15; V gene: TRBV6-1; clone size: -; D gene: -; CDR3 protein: CASSPAAAGREKLFF; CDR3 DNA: TGTGCCAGCAGTCCCGCCGCGGCAGGGCGTGAAAAACTGTTTTTT